A selection of T cell receptor beta chains follows, all from one sample in a study of regulatory T cells in long-lasting Graves disease. TCRdb called the multiplex PCR reads again in MiXCR, with one record for every CDR3 protein. This table holds 300,000 to 350,000 distinct CDR3 sequences, 20% found once. Sequences were derived from peripheral blood mononuclear cells (PBMCs), sampled when the disease was refractory, from a patient treated with antithyroid drugs. These receptors all stem from a female donor with Graves disease. CDR3s include the opening cysteine and the closing phenylalanine or tryptophan. Fields, in order: clone size, J gene, D gene, V gene, CDR3 protein, CDR3 DNA. The D gene is left open where the match is weak. Size tells how often a clone was seen (once, few, many) or the class of an expanded clone, and some rows leave it out.

size: few
J: TRBJ2-1
D: TRBD2
V: TRBV11-2
CDR3: CASSLLGPSLARFEQFF
DNA: TGTGCCAGCAGCTTACTCGGTCCGTCACTAGCGCGTTTTGAGCAGTTCTTC

size: -
J: TRBJ1-3
D: -
V: TRBV9
CDR3: CASSVSGGVSGNTIYF
DNA: TGTGCCAGCAGCGTATCCGGAGGGGTCTCTGGAAACACCATATATTTT

size: many
J: TRBJ1-5
D: -
V: TRBV2
CDR3: CASSDGGGRPQHF
DNA: TGTGCCAGCAGTGATGGTGGGGGGAGGCCCCAGCATTTT

size: -
J: TRBJ1-1
D: -
V: TRBV7-9
CDR3: CASSDSRTTEAFF
DNA: TGTGCCAGCAGCGATTCCCGGACTACTGAAGCTTTCTTT

size: many
J: TRBJ1-1
D: -
V: TRBV20-1
CDR3: CSASGEPQAEAFF
DNA: TGCAGTGCTAGTGGGGAGCCCCAGGCTGAAGCTTTCTTT

size: many
J: TRBJ2-5
D: -
V: TRBV7-8
CDR3: CASSSADGRGETQYF
DNA: TGTGCCAGCAGCTCGGCGGACGGACGGGGGGAGACCCAGTACTTC

size: many
J: TRBJ2-7
D: TRBD1
V: TRBV15
CDR3: CATSRGQGVTYEQYF
DNA: TGTGCCACCAGCAGAGGACAGGGGGTCACCTACGAGCAGTACTTC

size: -
J: TRBJ1-1
D: TRBD1
V: TRBV27
CDR3: CAGSPRQGRERTEAFF
DNA: TGTGCCGGCAGCCCACGACAGGGGAGAGAGAGAACTGAAGCTTTCTTT

size: many
J: TRBJ2-2
D: -
V: TRBV5-1
CDR3: CASRGALGGELFF
DNA: TGCGCCAGCAGGGGGGCACTCGGCGGGGAGCTGTTTTTT

size: -
J: TRBJ2-7
D: -
V: TRBV7-8
CDR3: CASSLADGSSYEQYF
DNA: TGTGCCAGCAGCTTAGCGGACGGTAGCTCCTACGAGCAGTACTTC

size: few
J: TRBJ1-1
D: TRBD1
V: TRBV7-3
CDR3: CASSMAPIDRGHTEAFF
DNA: TGTGCCAGCAGTATGGCCCCCATCGACAGGGGGCACACTGAAGCTTTCTTT

size: -
J: TRBJ2-1
D: TRBD2
V: TRBV20-1
CDR3: CSARSSGRAYNEQFF
DNA: TGCAGTGCTAGGTCAAGCGGGAGGGCCTACAATGAGCAGTTCTTC

size: many
J: TRBJ1-5
D: -
V: TRBV12-3/TRBV12-4
CDR3: CASSLAGVGPQHF
DNA: TGTGCCAGCAGTTTAGCTGGCGTGGGACCCCAGCATTTT

size: -
J: TRBJ1-5
D: -
V: TRBV9
CDR3: CASSVGPGNQPQHF
DNA: TGTGCCAGCAGCGTAGGTCCGGGGAATCAGCCCCAGCATTTT

size: few
J: TRBJ1-2
D: -
V: TRBV29-1
CDR3: CSVRRGGPYGYTF
DNA: TGCAGCGTGCGCCGGGGGGGTCCCTATGGCTACACCTTC

size: few
J: TRBJ1-3
D: -
V: TRBV7-9
CDR3: CASSPDRSGNTIYF
DNA: TGTGCCAGCAGCCCCGACAGGTCTGGAAACACCATATATTTT

size: -
J: TRBJ2-5
D: -
V: TRBV29-1
CDR3: CSVGPRLGRGERAQYF
DNA: TGCAGCGTTGGCCCCCGACTGGGCAGGGGGGAGAGGGCCCAGTACTTC

size: -
J: TRBJ2-5
D: -
V: TRBV5-1
CDR3: CASSLEQETQYF
DNA: TGCGCCAGCAGCTTGGAACAAGAGACCCAGTACTTC

size: -
J: TRBJ2-5
D: TRBD2
V: TRBV5-1
CDR3: CASSIQLAGQETQYF
DNA: TGCGCCAGCAGCATACAACTAGCGGGGCAAGAGACCCAGTACTTC

size: -
J: TRBJ2-5
D: TRBD2
V: TRBV3-1
CDR3: CASSSRLAEWGTQYF
DNA: TGTGCCAGCAGCAGTCGACTAGCTGAATGGGGGACCCAGTACTTC

size: many
J: TRBJ2-7
D: -
V: TRBV11-3
CDR3: CASSLRGGGKREQYF
DNA: TGTGCCAGCAGCTTAAGGGGGGGAGGGAAGCGCGAGCAGTACTTC

size: few
J: TRBJ1-5
D: -
V: TRBV11-2
CDR3: CASSQLQGGNQPQHF
DNA: TGTGCCAGCAGCCAACTCCAGGGAGGCAATCAGCCCCAGCATTTT

size: -
J: TRBJ2-3
D: TRBD2
V: TRBV12-3/TRBV12-4
CDR3: CASSHQGGGKTDTQYF
DNA: TGTGCCAGCAGTCACCAAGGCGGGGGGAAGACAGATACGCAGTATTTT

size: many
J: TRBJ2-1
D: -
V: TRBV20-1
CDR3: CSATRRNEQFF
DNA: TGCAGTGCTACGCGGCGCAATGAGCAGTTCTTC

size: many
J: TRBJ2-7
D: -
V: TRBV27
CDR3: CASSLRDSDRYEQYF
DNA: TGTGCCAGCAGTTTACGGGACTCGGATCGTTACGAGCAGTACTTC

size: few
J: TRBJ2-5
D: -
V: TRBV28
CDR3: CASSRTLLGETQYF
DNA: TGTGCCAGCAGCCGAACCCTCTTAGGAGAGACCCAGTACTTC

size: few
J: TRBJ2-5
D: TRBD2
V: TRBV14
CDR3: CASSQGLVPETQYF
DNA: TGTGCCAGCAGCCAGGGACTAGTACCGGAGACCCAGTACTTC

size: -
J: TRBJ2-7
D: TRBD2
V: TRBV18
CDR3: CASSPAGTSFDEQYF
DNA: TGTGCCAGCTCACCGGCCGGGACTAGCTTCGACGAGCAGTACTTC

size: many
J: TRBJ2-5
D: TRBD1
V: TRBV7-9
CDR3: CASSPGQGWGETQYF
DNA: TGTGCCAGCAGCCCGGGACAGGGATGGGGAGAGACCCAGTACTTC

size: -
J: TRBJ2-7
D: -
V: TRBV12-3/TRBV12-4
CDR3: CASSFRQTYEQYF
DNA: TGTGCCAGCAGTTTTCGGCAGACCTACGAGCAGTACTTC

size: few
J: TRBJ2-2
D: -
V: TRBV30
CDR3: CAWSWPGGPGELFF
DNA: TGTGCCTGGAGCTGGCCCGGGGGCCCCGGGGAGCTGTTTTTT

size: many
J: TRBJ2-5
D: -
V: TRBV6-1
CDR3: CASTSLETQYF
DNA: TGTGCCAGCACTAGCCTAGAGACCCAGTACTTC

size: many
J: TRBJ1-2
D: TRBD1
V: TRBV6-1
CDR3: CASTQGAPNYGYTF
DNA: TGTGCCAGCACGCAGGGGGCTCCTAACTATGGCTACACCTTC

size: many
J: TRBJ2-2
D: -
V: TRBV30
CDR3: CAWGSRVNTGELFF
DNA: TGTGCCTGGGGGTCGAGGGTTAACACCGGGGAGCTGTTTTTT

size: -
J: TRBJ2-6
D: TRBD1
V: TRBV7-3
CDR3: CASSPTPWTGLSGANVLTF
DNA: TGTGCCAGCAGCCCGACTCCATGGACAGGTCTCTCTGGGGCCAACGTCCTGACTTTC

size: -
J: TRBJ2-3
D: -
V: TRBV6-2/TRBV6-3
CDR3: CASSYFGQQDTQYF
DNA: TGTGCCAGCAGTTACTTTGGGCAGCAGGATACGCAGTATTTT

size: many
J: TRBJ1-1
D: -
V: TRBV11-3
CDR3: CASRQGGGTEAFF
DNA: TGTGCCAGCAGACAGGGAGGAGGAACTGAAGCTTTCTTT

size: -
J: TRBJ1-5
D: -
V: TRBV6-2/TRBV6-3
CDR3: CASKPTGSNQPQHF
DNA: TGTGCCAGCAAACCAACAGGGAGCAATCAGCCCCAGCATTTT

size: -
J: TRBJ2-7
D: -
V: TRBV12-3/TRBV12-4
CDR3: CAGSPPDSSGYGQYF
DNA: TGTGCCGGCAGTCCTCCGGACAGCTCTGGCTACGGGCAGTACTTC

size: few
J: TRBJ2-5
D: TRBD2
V: TRBV20-1
CDR3: CSASPVGGGRRETQYF
DNA: TGCAGTGCTAGTCCCGTGGGCGGCGGGAGGAGAGAGACCCAGTACTTC

size: many
J: TRBJ2-5
D: TRBD1
V: TRBV29-1
CDR3: CSVEGRGETQYF
DNA: TGCAGCGTTGAAGGCAGGGGGGAGACCCAGTACTTC

size: many
J: TRBJ1-6
D: -
V: TRBV30
CDR3: CAWTGGSYNSPLHF
DNA: TGTGCCTGGACTGGGGGCTCCTATAATTCACCCCTCCACTTT

size: many
J: TRBJ1-1
D: TRBD1
V: TRBV20-1
CDR3: CSAKDRGLTEAFF
DNA: TGCAGTGCCAAGGACAGGGGCCTCACTGAAGCTTTCTTT

size: many
J: TRBJ1-2
D: TRBD1
V: TRBV6-1
CDR3: CASSDRGTLYTF
DNA: TGTGCCAGCTCCGACAGGGGAACGTTATACACCTTC

size: -
J: TRBJ1-6
D: TRBD1
V: TRBV5-1
CDR3: CASSFQGQGNSPLHF
DNA: TGCGCCAGCAGCTTCCAAGGACAGGGGAATTCACCCCTCCACTTT

size: many
J: TRBJ1-2
D: -
V: TRBV27
CDR3: CASSLSAAGRYGYTF
DNA: TGTGCCAGCAGTTTATCTGCGGCAGGGCGGTATGGCTACACCTTC

size: many
J: TRBJ1-5
D: -
V: TRBV6-1
CDR3: CASSPARGGQPQHF
DNA: TGTGCCAGCAGCCCTGCTAGGGGAGGTCAGCCCCAGCATTTT

size: many
J: TRBJ1-2
D: -
V: TRBV5-1
CDR3: CASSLAGRQNYGYTF
DNA: TGCGCCAGCAGCTTGGCCGGTCGACAAAACTATGGCTACACCTTC

size: many
J: TRBJ2-5
D: -
V: TRBV7-8
CDR3: CASSLVPPRGGETQYF
DNA: TGTGCCAGCAGCTTAGTTCCACCGCGGGGAGGAGAGACCCAGTACTTC

size: many
J: TRBJ2-2
D: -
V: TRBV30
CDR3: CAWSDLLEEGKAGELFF
DNA: TGTGCCTGGAGTGACCTCCTAGAAGAGGGGAAGGCCGGGGAGCTGTTTTTT

size: many
J: TRBJ1-5
D: -
V: TRBV7-2
CDR3: CASSLVGKSNQPQHF
DNA: TGTGCCAGCAGCTTAGTCGGAAAGAGTAATCAGCCCCAGCATTTT

size: many
J: TRBJ1-1
D: TRBD1
V: TRBV11-2
CDR3: CASSLSRRGGPTEAFF
DNA: TGTGCCAGCAGCTTGAGCCGTAGAGGGGGCCCCACTGAAGCTTTCTTT

size: -
J: TRBJ1-5
D: -
V: TRBV27
CDR3: CASSLPKVDHQPQHF
DNA: TGTGCCAGCAGTCTCCCTAAGGTGGATCATCAGCCCCAGCATTTT

size: -
J: TRBJ1-5
D: TRBD1
V: TRBV5-5
CDR3: CASKSTGSSNQPQHF
DNA: TGTGCCAGCAAATCGACAGGGTCGAGCAATCAGCCCCAGCATTTT